The 5 T cell receptor beta chains below all came from one sample that was sequenced in a study of regulatory T cells in long-lasting Graves disease. Building the TCR beta libraries relied on iRepertoire HTBI primers, and CDR3 regions underwent Arm-PCR. Using its own MiXCR run on the multiplex PCR reads, TCRdb lists one record per CDR3 protein. The sample has almost 350,000 distinct CDR3 sequences; roughly a fifth are singletons. Specified time point: persistent/refractory GD, antithyroid drugs over 5 years with positive TRAb. PBMC-extracted RNA yielded the TCR library. This specimen consisted of peripheral blood mononuclear cells (PBMCs), obtained when the disease was refractory, from a patient treated with antithyroid drugs. These receptors were collected from a female donor with Graves disease.

The sample holds many counts of this clonotype. This sequence joins TRBV11-2 and TRBJ2-5; D unresolved. Germline V gene lookup returns CDR1 SGHAT and CDR2 FQNNGV. This CDR3 has 14 amino acids. V was cut by 1 base and J by 4 bases, with 10 bases left in between. CDR3 nucleotides: TGTGCCAGCAGCTTAGTTATGGGTGGAGAGACCCAGTACTTC. Protein product: CASSLVMGGETQYF. Using reference TRBV11-2 and TRBJ2-5 for the parts outside the CDR3, the full variable domain is EAGVAQSPRYKIIEKRQSVAFWCNPISGHATLYWYQQILGQGPKLLIQFQNNGVVDDSQLPKDRFSAERLKGVDSTLKIQPAKLEDSAVYLCASSLVMGGETQYFGPGTRLLVL.

This clonotype has more than one count but fewer than ten. The genes are TRBV6-5 and TRBJ1-3; TRBD1 matches 9 bases. Trimming removed 2 bases from V and 0 bases from J; junction bases left unmatched: 5. CDR1 and CDR2 (germline): MNHEY, SVGAGI. The CDR3 loop spans 17 amino acids. The CDR3 loop reads CASSYRDRVFSGNTIYF. CDR3 DNA: TGTGCCAGCAGTTACCGGGACAGGGTTTTCTCTGGAAACACCATATATTTT.

Note on this clonotype: A read error may produce the germline difference seen at one junction end. The CDR3 reads CASSAGQGAGKNCGYTF. The CDR3 DNA reads TGTGCCAGCAGTGCCGGACAGGGGGCGGGAAAGAACTGTGGCTACACCTTC. The V call is TRBV12-3 or TRBV12-4, the J call TRBJ1-2; 11 nucleotides line up with TRBD1. CDR3 length: 17 amino acids.

The chain carries TRBV20-1 and TRBJ2-7; 13 nucleotides align to TRBD2. The CDR3 is 14 residues long. V dropped 3 bases and J dropped 3; count of bases not matched to a gene: 2. Germline V CDR1 and CDR2: DFQATT, SNEGSKA (reference sequence). As DNA, the CDR3 is TGCAGTGCTAGGTGGACTAGCGGGGGCTACGAGCAGTACTTC. Translated: CSARWTSGGYEQYF.

This clonotype was observed a few times. This chain links TRBV10-3 with TRBJ1-2; perhaps TRBD1 as D (5 bases). Germline V gene lookup returns CDR1 ENHRY and CDR2 SYGVKD. This CDR3 region has 13 residues. Between the trimmed V and J ends, which lost 2 bases and 8 bases, there was a span of 12 bases. This chain's CDR3 is CAISEPTVLGYTF. The CDR3 bases are TGTGCCATCAGTGAGCCGACAGTTTTGGGCTACACCTTC.